Listed here are 23 T cell receptor beta chains from one sample, sequenced in a study of molecular identifiers for immune sequencing clone quantification. TCRdb re-analysed the PCR reads in MiXCR, keeping a single row per CDR3 protein. The data show approximately 97,000 distinct CDR3 sequences, around 30% seen once. The specimen sequenced was naive CD8+ T cells from blood, with Jurkat cell RNA spiked in. Subset noted: FACS-sorted CD8+CD4-CCR7+CD45RA+ naive T cells. All receptors come from a human donor in good health. Some libraries in this study had Jurkat cell RNA spiked in.

This clonotype was found a few times. The chain employs TRBV12-3 or TRBV12-4 and TRBJ2-1; TRBD2 is a possible D gene (5 bases). This CDR3 is built from 13 residues. Trimming cost V 1 base and J 9 bases, with 10 bases left between them. The CDR3 region has the DNA TGTGCCAGCAGTTTAGGTACTAGTAGTGAGCAGTTCTTC. Its protein product is CASSLGTSSEQFF.

This clonotype was seen ten or more times. V gene TRBV27 combines with J gene TRBJ2-7; 8 bases fit TRBD2. Per germline, CDR1 MNHEY and CDR2 SMNVEV (reference sequence). The CDR3 loop spans 14 amino acids. V shed 5 bases, J shed 3 bases, and the junction held 6 bases outside the gene matches. The CDR3 nucleotides are TGTGCCAGCAGTCACGGGGGGGCTGGCTACGAGCAGTACTTC. Translation: CASSHGGAGYEQYF.

In this sample, this clonotype turned up many times. The chain couples TRBV23-1 to TRBJ2-3; D uncertain. TRBV23-1 is an ORF for which the function is uncertain. Trimming shortened V by 0 bases and J by 2 bases, and 9 bases separated the two germline ends. The CDR3 has 15 residues. CDR3 loop: CASSQSGQFTDTQYF. The CDR3 nucleotides read TGCGCCAGCAGTCAATCGGGTCAGTTCACAGATACGCAGTATTTT.

This clonotype turned up a few times. The V call is TRBV15, the J call TRBJ2-1, with 7 nucleotides matching TRBD2. This CDR3 comprises 16 residues. Per the germline V gene, CDR1 is LNHNV and CDR2 is YYDKDF (reference sequence). J lost 7 bases, V lost 0 bases, and 9 bases had no gene match. CDR3 protein: CATSREAGEDRNEQFF. CDR3 nucleotide sequence: TGTGCCACCAGCAGAGAGGCGGGAGAGGATAGGAATGAGCAGTTCTTC.

In its sample, this clonotype was seen a few times. This chain links TRBV12-3 or TRBV12-4 with TRBJ2-2, with TRBD2 matching over 10 bases. The CDR3 runs to 18 residues. With 3 bases clipped from V and 5 bases from J, the junction kept 12 bases outside the gene matches. As DNA, the CDR3 is TGTGCCAGCAGTTTCCCCCTCCAGCGGGAGGGCCTTACCGGGGAGCTGTTTTTT. Amino acids: CASSFPLQREGLTGELFF.

With respect to this clonotype: A read error may produce the germline difference seen at one junction end. This chain connects TRBV27 to TRBJ2-2; the D gene could be TRBD1 or TRBD2 (5 bases each). In germline, CDR1 is MNHEY, CDR2 SMNVEV (reference sequence). The CDR3 has 15 amino acids. The DNA for the CDR3 is TGTGCCAGCAGAAAGGACAATCCTGCCACCGGGGAGCTGTTATTT. It specifies CASRKDNPATGELLF.

About this clonotype: Being one base from a much bigger clone, this may be a read error. The gene calls are TRBV23-1 and TRBJ2-6; the D call may be TRBD1 or TRBD2 (5 bases each). TRBV23-1 belongs to the ORF category, with a function that is uncertain. The CDR3 contains 15 residues. This CDR3 is CASSQSGSGANVLPF. As DNA, the CDR3 is TGCGCCAGCAGTCAATCAGGGTCCGGGGCCAACGTCCTGCCTTTC.

Details on this clonotype: A much more abundant neighbour one base away suggests this may be a read error. The V call is TRBV29-1, the J call TRBJ2-5; maybe TRBD1 (6 bases). Germline CDR1 is SQVTM and CDR2 is ANQGSEA. This CDR3 is 12 amino acids long. V gave up 3 bases and J gave up 9 bases, with 14 bases separating them. The CDR3 DNA reads TGCAGCGTTGATGGACAGCACGGGGCCCAGTACTTC. Amino acids: CSVDGQHGAQYF.

The chain has TRBV24-1 and TRBJ2-3; no clear D gene. The CDR3 loop spans 13 amino acids. Germline V gene data show CDR1 as KGHDR and CDR2 as SFDVKD. Trimming shortened V by 3 bases and J by 2 bases, and 5 bases separated the two germline ends. CDR3 bases: TGTGCCACCAGTGATAATTCCACAGATACGCAGTATTTT. As protein: CATSDNSTDTQYF.

This chain connects TRBV28 to TRBJ2-2; D is unresolved. V was shortened by 3 bases and J by 8 bases, with 10 bases between the two germline ends. The CDR3 extends over 13 amino acids. Per the germline V gene, CDR1 is MDHEN and CDR2 is SYDVKM. The CDR3 DNA reads as TGTGCCAGCAGTTTGCACCCCCCGGGGGAGCTGTTTTTT. Translation gives CASSLHPPGELFF.

This clonotype was found once. A much larger clone is a single base away; this may be a read error. The gene calls are TRBV7-9 and TRBJ1-1; D gene ambiguous. There are 16 residues in the CDR3. Germline CDR1 reads SEHNR; CDR2 reads FQNEAQ (reference sequence). This CDR3 reads CASSPREGSVTAEAIF. CDR3 in DNA: TGTGCCAGCAGCCCCCGCGAGGGCAGCGTAACGGCTGAAGCTATCTTT.

Concerning this clonotype itself: One end of the junction is discordant with germline, which a read error may explain. This rearrangement joins TRBV19 to TRBJ1-5; TRBD1 aligns across 9 bases. Germline CDR1 and CDR2: LNHDA and SQIVND (reference sequence). The CDR3 is 16 residues long. CDR3 DNA sequence: TGTGCCAGTAGAGTATCCGGGACAGGGCCCGGTCAGCCCCTGCATTTT. This encodes CASRVSGTGPGQPLHF.

This clonotype has more than one count but fewer than ten. J is TRBJ1-5 and V is TRBV28, with D unresolved. Germline-derived CDR1 and CDR2 are MDHEN and SYDVKM. CDR3 length equals 13 residues. The ends were cut back, 6 bases at V and 3 bases at J, with 9 bases in the middle. CDR3 in amino acids: CASRWDNNQPQHF. Written as DNA, the CDR3 is TGTGCCAGCAGGTGGGATAACAATCAGCCCCAGCATTTT.

This clonotype appeared many times. J is TRBJ1-5 and V is TRBV7-8; D is uncertain. V lost 1 base, J lost 0 bases, and 16 bases lay in between. The CDR3 is made up of 18 amino acids. Germline V gene sequence: CDR1 SGHVS, CDR2 FQNEAQ. The CDR3 region has the DNA TGTGCCAGCAGCTTAGGGCGGGCCGGCTTTTATAGCAATCAGCCCCAGCATTTT. It codes for CASSLGRAGFYSNQPQHF.

In regard to this clonotype: Germline is not matched at one junction end, which may reflect a read error. V and J are TRBV27 and TRBJ2-1; 8 bases agree with TRBD2. CDR1 is MNHEY and CDR2 is SMNVEV in the germline V gene (reference sequence). This CDR3 has 12 residues. This CDR3 reads CASSLEPGLGVF. The CDR3 coding sequence is TGTGCCAGCAGTTTAGAACCGGGACTAGGGGTCTTC.

This clonotype is large. J is TRBJ2-3 and V is TRBV7-6, with 7 bases matching TRBD2. CDR1 is SGHVS, CDR2 FNYEAQ, per germline. V lost 1 base and J lost 6; bases outside the gene matches: 7. This CDR3 is built from 15 residues. The CDR3 region is CASSLGGGRSDTQYF. Here the CDR3 DNA reads TGTGCCAGCAGCTTAGGTGGCGGGAGATCTGATACGCAGTATTTT.

DNA for the CDR3: TGCAGTGCTAGAGGCACTAGCGGGAGGAGTACAGATACGCAGTATTTT. Translated: CSARGTSGRSTDTQYF. V gene TRBV20-1 combines with J gene TRBJ2-3, with TRBD2 matching over 12 bases. Per the germline V gene, CDR1 is DFQATT and CDR2 is SNEGSKA (reference sequence). This CDR3 is built from 16 residues. Trimming at V came to 1 base and at J to 3 bases, leaving 5 bases not matched to a gene.

The rearrangement uses TRBV2 and TRBJ2-7; the match to TRBD2 covers 10 bases. Losses at the gene ends were 2 bases for V and 0 bases for J; bases not matched to a gene: 7. The germline gives CDR1 SNHLY, CDR2 FYNNEI. CDR3 length: 17 amino acids. CDR3 in amino acids: CASSERHRTSGSYEQYF. CDR3 nucleotide sequence: TGTGCCAGCAGTGAACGGCACAGGACTAGCGGCTCCTACGAGCAGTACTTC. The complete variable domain, with remaining parts taken from reference TRBV2 and TRBJ2-7, reads EPEVTQTPSHQVTQMGQEVILRCVPISNHLYFYWYRQILGQKVEFLVSFYNNEISEKSEIFDDQFSVERPDGSNFTLKIRSTKLEDSAMYFCASSERHRTSGSYEQYFGPGTRLTVT.

This clonotype was seen more than once but under ten times. The chain is built from TRBV28 and TRBJ2-7; tentatively, D is TRBD1 or TRBD2 (6 bases each). CDR3 length: 14 residues. CDR1 and CDR2 from the germline V gene are MDHEN and SYDVKM. V lost 3 bases and J lost 4, with 13 bases in between. The CDR3 region has the DNA TGTGCCAGCAGTTTCCTAGGGGGGCGGTACGAGCAGTACTTC. Translating gives CASSFLGGRYEQYF. Full variable domain (missing parts from reference TRBV28 and TRBJ2-7): DVKVTQSSRYLVKRTGEKVFLECVQDMDHENMFWYRQDPGLGLRLIYFSYDVKMKEKGDIPEGYSVSREKKERFSLILESASTNQTSMYLCASSFLGGRYEQYFGPGTRLTVT.

The chain links TRBV4-1 to TRBJ1-5; TRBD1 aligns across 9 bases. Germline lookup yields CDR1 MGHRA and CDR2 YSYEKL. The CDR3 contains 18 residues. Germline trimming cut 3 bases from V and 9 bases from J; bases unmatched to any gene: 18. Here the CDR3 reads CASSHSTGTGKVTGPQHF. For the CDR3, the DNA is TGCGCCAGCAGCCACTCAACCGGGACAGGGAAGGTGACGGGGCCCCAGCATTTT.

Worth noting for this clonotype: A clone one base away is much larger, so this may be a read error. The chain is built from TRBV5-4 and TRBJ2-2, with D possibly matching TRBD1 (6 bases). The ends were cut back, 4 bases at V and 4 bases at J, with 14 bases in the middle. Germline lookup yields CDR1 SGHNT and CDR2 YYREEE (reference sequence). This CDR3 has 15 amino acids. For the CDR3, the DNA is TGTGCCAGCAGCATTAGTATCAGGGGCACCGGGGAGCTGTTTTTT. Protein sequence: CASSISIRGTGELFF.

The chain combines TRBV23-1 with TRBJ2-4; D remains unclear. TRBV23-1 is labeled an ORF, and its function is uncertain. CDR3 length: 14 amino acids. Trimming cost V 3 bases and J 1 base, with 7 bases left between them. The CDR3 nucleotides are TGCGCCAGCAGTCAGCCCAGGGCCAAAAACATTCAGTACTTC. Translation: CASSQPRAKNIQYF.

V and J are TRBV24-1 and TRBJ2-1; 13 nucleotides agree with TRBD2. The germline gives CDR1 KGHDR, CDR2 SFDVKD. V lost 6 bases and J lost 7; bases outside the gene matches: 8. This CDR3 is built from 16 residues. DNA of the CDR3: TGTGCCACCAGTCCATGGACTAGCGGGAGCGTGAATGAGCAGTTCTTC. Its protein product is CATSPWTSGSVNEQFF.